The TCR beta chain under discussion was sequenced for a study of blood T cells in healthy people across ages. For the study at large: Capturing about one barcoded beta molecule per two T cells was achieved by template switching. Study-wide results and caveats: Higher diversity and more naive CD4+ cells were features of long-lived donors, compared to aged donors.

This CDR3 region has 13 residues. Per germline, CDR1 SGHTA and CDR2 FQGTGA. Between the trimmed V and J ends, which lost 0 bases and 6 bases, there was a span of 8 bases. A word on this clonotype: No antigen is known for it.

A J-beta primer mix and a sample-barcoded 5' primer were used in a second PCR of roughly 6 to 11 cycles. Using its own MiXCR run on the 5' RACE reads, TCRdb lists one record per CDR3 protein. The table lists 1.5 million to 2 million distinct CDR3 sequences, around half of them singletons. Whenever a sample was processed, at least 7 million PBMCs were isolated. The genes are TRBV7-3 and TRBJ1-2; D gene ambiguous. This sequence was found in a woman between 40 and 55 years old in good health. Sequencing used blood. The CDR3 nucleotides read TGTGCCAGCAGCTTAACCACCCAGAATGGCTACACCTTC. Its translation is CASSLTTQNGYTF.